The rows below give T cell receptor beta chains drawn from one sample of a study of siplizumab effects on memory and regulatory T cells. Sequenced by immunoSEQ multiplex PCR; TCRdb stores in-frame clones only, minus some. The table includes 70,000 to 95,000 clones, about 96% detected once. Sequencing input: naive CD4+ T cells sorted from blood. The source is a human donor in good health. The CDR3 runs from the conserved cysteine through the conserved F or W.

TRBV28,CALGPNEQFF
TRBV15,CATSRELQPGELFF
TRBV7-9,CASSFGTGGWEKLFF
TRBV9,CASSVSGGANLGEQFF
TRBV9,CASTSKAGRNEQYF
TRBV7-3,CASSLTPGLNTEAFF
TRBV5-8,CASSRGLRGPDTQYF
TRBV18,CASSLLRTGVHGGANVLTF
TRBV5-4,CASSPGTDGNTIYF
TRBV4-3,CASSQDGGSDEQFF
TRBV10-1,CASRGRKSNQPQHF
TRBV28,CASTGGIPEAYEQYF
TRBV5-8,CASSRPGNVRSNQPQHF
TRBV11-3,CASSSSGAGTGELFF
TRBV7-9,CASSLEQGAFGYTF
TRBV6-6,CASSFRQGHEQFF
TRBV6-5,CASSLGTGVSTDTQYF
TRBV7-2,CASSLPGRRDGYTF
TRBV7-2,CASSLVGGHNEQFF
TRBV29-1,CSVEFPGKAEKLFF
TRBV27,CASRRQGGLYNEQFF
TRBV28,CASSPGQGAGDTLHF
TRBV18,CASSSGQGPYTEAFF
TRBV7-2,CASSHGQYTQYF
TRBV28,CASSLWGSDYEQYF
TRBV6-5,CASSRQGTLNTEAFF
TRBV6-1,CASSASTGGTGELFF
TRBV7-3,CASSLMGNAGELFF
TRBV19,CASSILGAGTEAFF
TRBV7-2,CASSLESGSAYEQYF
TRBV19,CATGWQGLTDTQYF
TRBV4-1,CASSLLDRERTEAFF
TRBV7-2,CASSLEVQYNEQFF
TRBV7-9,CASSLIAANEKLFF
TRBV18,CASFRFTGITEAFF
TRBV29-1,CSVGSGETPMQFF
TRBV14,CASSQRGQGQPQHF
TRBV10-3,CAISESAVVGRAFF
TRBV7-2,CASSPNPLLDTQYF
TRBV4-1,CASSQPGRSYEQYF
TRBV5-1,CARTVETNYGYTF
TRBV14,CASSLRLAGTFTDTQYF
TRBV25-1,CASKQTTNTGELFF
TRBV6-5,CASSYSRGDTEAFF
TRBV6-1,CASQGANEQFF
TRBV6-5,CASMGLGLATDTQYF
TRBV6-5,CASKGAGAENSPLHF
TRBV5-1,CATHKGGSGANVLTF
TRBV6-6,CASSDRGTVGHEQYF
TRBV4-1,CASSQETENTEAFF
TRBV7-3,CASSLTGNTEAFF
TRBV7-9,CASSLGGGEQFF
TRBV6-6,CASSPGGRDTQYF
TRBV9,CASSVSVSTDTQYF